The next 25 T cell receptor beta chains were all read from a single sample in a study of blood T cell repertoires in COVID-19. Clones were read by immunoSEQ multiplex PCR, and TCRdb kept only the in-frame ones, dropping some. The repertoire consists of about 230,000 clones, with under 90% occurring once and the leading ten covering around 3.7%. Source material: PBMCs or T cells enriched from blood (not recorded which). These receptors all come from a woman aged 30 to 39 with acute COVID-19.

The chain has TRBV10-1 and TRBJ1-1, with a possible D match to TRBD1 (5 bases). Germline V gene lookup returns CDR1 WNHNN and CDR2 SYGVQD (reference sequence). V was pared by 2 bases and J by 6 bases, with 16 bases between. The CDR3 contains 15 residues. CDR3 amino acids: CASSETFESGAEAFF. CDR3 nucleotide sequence: TGCGCCAGCAGTGAGACGTTCGAATCGGGGGCTGAAGCTTTCTTT.

This chain joins TRBV27 and TRBJ2-4, with D maybe TRBD1 (6 bases). V shed 5 bases and J shed 9 bases, with 23 bases lying between them. The CDR3 loop spans 16 amino acids. The germline gives CDR1 MNHEY, CDR2 SMNVEV (reference sequence). The CDR3: CASSLSSGSQGTIQYF. In DNA form, the CDR3 reads TGTGCCAGCAGTCTCTCGTCCGGGTCCCAGGGGACCATTCAGTACTTC.

Worth noting for this clone: Germline is not matched at one junction end, which may reflect a read error. CDR3 DNA: TGTGCCAGCAGCCTTATTTGGAACTACGGCTACACCTTC. It translates to CASSLIWNYGYTF. This chain links TRBV3-1 (or the pseudogene TRBV3-2) with TRBJ1-2, with no clear D. The CDR3 covers 13 residues. CDR1 is LGHDT, CDR2 YNNKEL, per germline (reference sequence).

V and J are TRBV10-1 and TRBJ2-3, with 7 nucleotides matching TRBD2. Germline trimming cut 5 bases from V and 6 bases from J; bases unmatched to any gene: 11. The CDR3 has 15 residues. In germline, CDR1 is WNHNN, CDR2 SYGVQD (reference sequence). This chain's CDR3 is CASSLETGGRDTQYF. The DNA of the CDR3 is TGCGCCAGCAGTTTGGAGACGGGGGGACGTGATACGCAGTATTTT.

The chain carries TRBV5-1 and TRBJ1-1, with a weak D call TRBD1 (6 bases). Germline CDR1 is SGHRS and CDR2 is YFSETQ. The CDR3 is 14 amino acids. V was shortened by 6 bases and J by 4 bases, with 16 bases between the two germline ends. CDR3 protein: CASKAGATTTEAFF. Here the CDR3 DNA reads TGCGCCAGCAAAGCGGGGGCCACAACCACTGAAGCTTTCTTT.

With respect to this clone: The same CDR3 also results from other DNA sequences found in this sample. CDR3: CASEGRGTGELFF. The CDR3 coding sequence is TGTGCCAGCGAGGGAAGAGGCACCGGGGAGCTGTTTTTT. The genes are TRBV7-2 and TRBJ2-2; a weak D match, TRBD2 (5 bases). CDR1 is SGHTA and CDR2 is FQGNSA in the germline V gene. The length of the CDR3 is 13 residues. The V gene lost 8 bases and the J gene lost 4 bases, with 11 bases spanning the gap. The variable domain in full, completed from reference TRBV7-2 and TRBJ2-2, reads GAGVSQSPSNKVTEKGKDVELRCDPISGHTALYWYRQSLGQGLEFLIYFQGNSAPDKSGLPSDRFSAERTGGSVSTLTIQRTQQEDSAVYLCASEGRGTGELFFGEGSRLTVL.

This clone has only one observation. The chain has TRBV2 and TRBJ2-7; 13 bases match TRBD2. The germline gives CDR1 SNHLY, CDR2 FYNNEI. The CDR3 sequence is 13 residues long. J was trimmed by 3 bases and V by 9 bases; bases with no gene match: 2. The DNA of the CDR3 is TGTGCCAGAGGACTAGCGGGGGACTACGAGCAGTACTTC. Translated: CARGLAGDYEQYF.

V usage is TRBV2 and J usage is TRBJ1-1; D call uncertain. From germline, CDR1 is SNHLY and CDR2 FYNNEI. V lost 5 bases to trimming and J lost 4 bases, with 17 bases between them. This CDR3 is 15 amino acids long. The CDR3 DNA reads TGTGCCAGCAGTCCGGTTTCCCTCCCGGGCACTGAAGCTTTCTTT. It translates to CASSPVSLPGTEAFF. The full variable domain, its missing parts supplied by reference TRBV2 and TRBJ1-1, is EPEVTQTPSHQVTQMGQEVILRCVPISNHLYFYWYRQILGQKVEFLVSFYNNEISEKSEIFDDQFSVERPDGSNFTLKIRSTKLEDSAMYFCASSPVSLPGTEAFFGQGTRLTVV.

The chain is built from TRBV6-2 or TRBV6-3 and TRBJ2-7, with 8 bases aligning to TRBD1. The CDR3 runs to 13 residues. Germline V lookup: CDR1 MNHEY, CDR2 SVGEGT. The ends lost 7 bases at V and 4 bases at J; junction bases unmatched: 6. The DNA for the CDR3 is TGTGCCAGCACCCCAGGGGGCTCGTACGAGCAGTACTTC. Encoded protein: CASTPGGSYEQYF.

To note about this clone: This sample also contains other DNA sequences that code for the same CDR3. The rearrangement links TRBV19 to TRBJ2-5; 12 bases agree with TRBD1. V dropped 3 bases and J dropped 5; count of bases not matched to a gene: 7. The germline V gene encodes CDR1 LNHDA and CDR2 SQIVND (reference sequence). The CDR3 spans 16 residues. CDR3: CASSISGQGAFETQYF. The CDR3 nucleotides read TGTGCCAGTAGTATTTCGGGACAGGGGGCTTTCGAGACCCAGTACTTC.

V is TRBV9 and J is TRBJ1-1; D is uncertain. Per germline, CDR1 SGDLS and CDR2 YYNGEE. This CDR3 contains 13 residues. The V gene lost 1 base and the J gene lost 3 bases, with 7 bases spanning the gap. Written as DNA, the CDR3 is TGTGCCAGCAGCGTATCCCGGGACACTGAAGCTTTCTTT. Protein: CASSVSRDTEAFF.

This chain uses TRBV7-3 with TRBJ1-1, with a possible D match to TRBD1 (5 bases). The germline gives CDR1 SGHTA, CDR2 FQGTGA. Trimming removed 2 bases at V and 3 bases at J, with 7 bases between. The CDR3 sequence is 13 residues long. CDR3 bases: TGTGCCAGCAGCTTACGCAGGGACACTGAAGCTTTCTTT. Protein sequence: CASSLRRDTEAFF.

In its sample, this clone was seen once. J is TRBJ1-1 and V is TRBV16, with D possibly matching TRBD1 (5 bases). Germline lookup yields CDR1 KGHSY and CDR2 FQNENV. Between the trimmed V and J ends, which lost 7 bases and 5 bases, there was a span of 14 bases. There are 13 residues in the CDR3. The CDR3 DNA reads TGTGCCAGCACCTCAACAGGTAGGACTGAAGCTTTCTTT. The encoded protein is CASTSTGRTEAFF. Variable domain in full (rest from reference TRBV16 and TRBJ1-1): GEEVAQTPKHLVRGEGQKAKLYCAPIKGHSYVFWYQQVLKNEFKFLISFQNENVFDETGMPKERFSAKCLPNSPCSLEIQATKLEDSAVYFCASTSTGRTEAFFGQGTRLTVV.

The chain is built from TRBV19 and TRBJ1-1; 7 nucleotides agree with TRBD1. The CDR3 is 14 residues long. The V and J ends lost 7 bases and 6 bases, in that order; junction bases with no gene match: 11. The germline V gene has CDR1 LNHDA and CDR2 SQIVND (reference sequence). CDR3 coding DNA: TGTGCCAGTATCAACAGGGGCGTTAGTCCTGAAGCTTTCTTT. Its translation is CASINRGVSPEAFF.

This chain links TRBV12-3 or TRBV12-4 with TRBJ1-1; TRBD1 matches 8 bases. This CDR3 is 13 amino acids long. The V segment lost 5 bases and the J segment 4 bases; nucleotides outside the gene matches: 3. In nucleotides, the CDR3 is TGTGCCAGCAGTCCCGGGACAGGCACTGAAGCTTTCTTT. Translation gives CASSPGTGTEAFF.

The rearrangement links TRBV4-1 to TRBJ2-2, with 10 bases identical to TRBD2. This CDR3 contains 16 residues. Trimming at V came to 0 bases and at J to 11 bases, leaving 9 bases not matched to a gene. Germline CDR1 reads MGHRA; CDR2 reads YSYEKL. The CDR3 is CASSQDTLAGARELFF. CDR3 nucleotide sequence: TGCGCCAGCAGCCAAGATACCCTAGCGGGGGCCAGAGAGCTGTTTTTT.

This chain connects TRBV28 to TRBJ2-2; 7 bases map to TRBD1. This CDR3 is 14 amino acids long. With V trimmed by 8 bases and J by 6 bases, 9 bases remained unmatched. The germline gives CDR1 MDHEN, CDR2 SYDVKM. CDR3 residues: CASLKTGWSGELFF. CDR3 in DNA: TGTGCCAGCCTCAAGACAGGGTGGTCCGGGGAGCTGTTTTTT.

V usage is TRBV7-8 and J usage is TRBJ2-1, with 11 bases matching TRBD2. This CDR3 region has 13 residues. CDR1 is SGHVS, CDR2 FQNEAQ, per germline. V lost 10 bases to trimming and J lost 8 bases; unmatched junction nucleotides: 7. The CDR3: CATSSGGFYEQFF. CDR3 sequence (DNA): TGTGCCACCTCTAGCGGGGGGTTCTATGAGCAGTTCTTC.

This chain uses TRBV4-3 with TRBJ2-1; 8 bases line up with TRBD1. The germline CDR1 and CDR2 sequences are LGHNA and YSLEER. CDR3 length equals 14 residues. Germline trimming cut 3 bases from V and 6 bases from J; bases unmatched to any gene: 4. DNA for the CDR3: TGCGCCAGCAGCCAGGACAGGGAAATCAATGAGCAGTTCTTC. Protein product: CASSQDREINEQFF.

This chain links TRBV6-5 with TRBJ1-2; TRBD1 is a possible D gene (5 bases). V gave up 2 bases and J gave up 8 bases, with 9 bases separating them. The CDR3 contains 12 residues. CDR1 is MNHEY and CDR2 is SVGAGI in the germline V gene. The CDR3, as DNA: TGTGCCAGCAGTTACAGGGGTGAAGGCTACACCTTC. Protein: CASSYRGEGYTF.

The chain joins TRBV6-2 or TRBV6-3 to TRBJ2-1, with TRBD2 matching 12 bases. CDR1 and CDR2 from the germline V gene are MNHEY and SVGEGT. The CDR3 totals 17 residues. V lost 0 bases, J lost 7 bases, and 7 bases stayed unmatched. The CDR3 loop is CASSYSSSGGAGNEQFF. The DNA for the CDR3 is TGTGCCAGCAGTTACTCATCTAGCGGGGGGGCCGGTAATGAGCAGTTCTTC.

V is TRBV30 and J is TRBJ1-1; D gene ambiguous. V was pared by 5 bases and J by 4 bases, with 14 bases between. The CDR3 has 13 amino acids. From germline, CDR1 is GTSNPN and CDR2 SVGIG (reference sequence). The CDR3, as DNA: TGTGCCTGGGGAGGAACCACGGGCACTGAAGCTTTCTTT. Protein product: CAWGGTTGTEAFF.

V gene TRBV5-6 combines with J gene TRBJ1-1; 7 bases are a match to TRBD1. With V trimmed by 1 base and J by 3 bases, 3 bases remained unmatched. The CDR3 runs 14 residues. CDR1 and CDR2 (germline): SGHDT, YYEEEE. For the CDR3, the DNA is TGTGCCAGCAGCTTGCGGGACAGACACACTGAAGCTTTCTTT. Translation gives CASSLRDRHTEAFF.

V and J are TRBV5-1 and TRBJ1-5; D is unclear. Germline V gene sequence: CDR1 SGHRS, CDR2 YFSETQ. V lost 2 bases to trimming and J lost 0 bases, with 6 bases between them. The CDR3 is made up of 14 amino acids. The CDR3 DNA follows: TGCGCCAGCAGCTTTAGCGGTAGCAATCAGCCCCAGCATTTT. It codes for CASSFSGSNQPQHF.

The gene calls are TRBV5-1 and TRBJ2-1; D perhaps matches TRBD2 (6 bases). Trimming took off 1 base at V and 4 bases at J, with 15 bases between the two ends. Germline V lookup: CDR1 SGHRS, CDR2 YFSETQ. The CDR3 is made up of 16 amino acids. CDR3 coding DNA: TGCGCCAGCAGCTTGTCTGTGGGGGGACGGTACAATGAGCAGTTCTTC. Translated: CASSLSVGGRYNEQFF.